This T cell receptor (beta chain) emerged from a study of shared clonotypes between healthy human individuals (dated by TCRdb to the early 2020s). Background for the entire study: The cohort comprised two women and a few men aged 18 to 49 years. Per donor, three plates each were used for CD4 naive and CD4 memory, two for CD8 naive, and one for CD8 memory. The study deeply sequenced blood TCR repertoires of five healthy adults to estimate repertoire size and the extent of clonotype sharing between individuals. Different laboratories and diverse techniques were used to prepare libraries and sequence TCR repertoires, to increase sequencing depth and limit assay-specific biases. Leukapheresis yielded between about 0.85 and 10 billion PBMCs per donor.

The donors were healthy, HIV-negative adults who had no recently reported acute infections or vaccinations. Only Caucasian adults living in Nashville, Tennessee, USA were represented among the donors. CD4+ T cells were enriched by magnetic negative selection; naive cells were then positively selected on CD45RA, and the negative fraction formed the memory subset. After blood collection by leukapheresis, PBMCs were isolated using Ficoll-Histopaque density gradient centrifugation and then cryopreserved in the vapor phase of liquid nitrogen. Analytical flow cytometry was used to check the purity and quantity of each magnetically sorted T cell population. From each sorted fraction, genomic DNA was isolated and quantified by UV absorbance on a Nanodrop 2000c. With regard to this clone: Its antigen remains unidentified. No per-base quality is available; no much larger clone lies one base away.

Using the deep immunoSEQ assay, multiplex PCR amplified TCR CDR3 regions from genomic DNA. For each cell subset, the extracted genomic DNA was distributed evenly across all wells of several immunoSEQ 96-well plates, and each plate served as one replicate. Each replicate PCR for sorted subsets received around 200 ng genomic DNA, equal to 30,000 or so T cell genomes. Purified libraries were measured with a Qubit 3.0 fluorometer, size-checked on a Bioanalyzer 2100, and measured again with the KAPA Library Quantification kit. Every immunoSEQ 96-well plate was sequenced on a dedicated single-read 150-cycle Illumina NextSeq 550 flow cell. As for the original processing: The immunoSEQ output contained only junctional sequences without quality scores, so filtering could not match that applied to full-length reads. To assign V/J genes and CDR3, sequences were annotated using PyIR, a Python wrapper for IgBLAST v1.9, with IMGT germline references. Reads were filtered out if the reads had weak V/J assignments (E-value above 1e-6), no CDR3, stop codons, out-of-frame junctions, or ambiguous translated residues. A V3J clonotype was defined by an identical inferred V gene, J gene, and CDR3 amino acid sequence. Percentage overlap between repertoires was calculated by dividing the number of shared unique clonotypes by the size of the smaller repertoire. Repertoire richness was assessed with RTK rarefaction, the Chao1 estimator, and Recon v2.1 estimates of unobserved clonotypes. OLGA was used to compute generation probabilities for all TCRbeta clonotypes that the gDNA method yielded from four donors. TCRdb mirrors the immuneACCESS table, restricted to in-frame sequences. Some clones are absent from its copies; in checked studies, under half trace to an unresolved V gene, and the reason for the others is unknown. That table supplies the V and J calls and clone size; D and trimming were determined from the DNA. The sample includes approximately 1,000,000 clones, with around three quarters observed a single time. The leading ten clones occupy 0.85% to 1% of the sample.

V loses 4 bases of germline sequence and J loses 8 bases, and the interval between the two ends is 30 bases. Measured from the cysteine to the phenylalanine, the CDR3 is 19 residues long. CDR3 DNA only is kept here, 57 bases in frame from base 1. CDR1 and CDR2 (WNHNN, SYGVQD) derive from the germline V gene (reference sequence). Overall study outcomes, separate from this receptor: Sampling was restricted to blood, and TCR repertoires in tissues likely differ from the TCR repertoires found in blood. When a handful of donors were compared, the shared fraction of clonotypes was about 5.4% for naive CD4, about 4% for naive CD8, about 2.5% for memory CD4, and around 0.37% for memory CD8. The small number of donors limited the genetic and exposure-history diversity represented. Compared with non-shared clonotypes, the clonotypes found in all four sorted-subset donors had higher generation probabilities. Incomplete sequencing was indicated by rarefaction of sorted-subset datasets, despite the large sequencing depth. Naive subsets generally had larger estimated clonotype richness than memory subsets. Pairwise subsampling led to the expectation that sequencing depth would affect the degree of clonotype sharing among donors.

The TCR comes from a man aged 18 to 29 in good health. Some clones in this sample may be carry-over from other donors' samples. Sequenced material: memory CD4+ T cells from PBMCs. The cell subset or site label on this specimen signifies: CD45RA-negative fraction. This sequence uses TRBV10-1 and TRBJ2-1; no confident D gene assignment can be made. For the CDR3, the sequence is CASSVPISQSLRRVYEQFF. The nucleotide sequence is TGCGCCAGCAGTGTCCCAATCTCCCAGTCCCTCCGTAGAGTCTATGAGCAGTTCTTC.